The rows below give T cell receptor beta chains drawn from one sample of a study of immune characterization of retroperitoneal liposarcoma. TCRdb ran MiXCR on the PCR reads and lists one entry per CDR3 protein. Of fewer than 20,000 distinct CDR3 sequences in the sample, more than 35% were seen once. What was sequenced was blood. These receptors were collected from a male donor with retroperitoneal liposarcoma. The CDR3 runs from the conserved cysteine through the conserved F or W. D genes are given only for firm matches. Clone size is stated in some rows and not others, as once, few, many or a class when expanded.

d_gene	v_gene	abundance	j_gene	CDR3nt	CDR3aa
NA	TRBV6-6	NA	TRBJ2-7	TGTGCCAGCAGCCAAAACAAACTTGCACCCTACGAGCAGTACTTC	CASSQNKLAPYEQYF
NA	TRBV6-5	few	TRBJ2-5	TGTGCCAGCAGTTACTCGCTATGGGATAGCGGTAAAAAGCGGGAGACCCAGTACTTC	CASSYSLWDSGKKRETQYF
NA	TRBV7-3	NA	TRBJ2-5	TGTGCCAGCAGCTTAAACAGGGATGAGACCCAGTACTTC	CASSLNRDETQYF
NA	TRBV6-2/TRBV6-3	once	TRBJ1-6	TGTGCCAGCAGTTACTCGACGGCAGGGGCCCTCTATAATCCCCCCCCCCCCTTT	CASSYSTAGALYNPPPPF
NA	TRBV12-3/TRBV12-4	NA	TRBJ2-7	TGTGCCAGCAGTCCCCGGGGGGCGACAGGCGAGCAGTACTTC	CASSPRGATGEQYF
NA	TRBV6-1	few	TRBJ2-3	TGTGCCAGCAGTGACGATGTATTGGGTGCGGATACGCAGTATTTT	CASSDDVLGADTQYF
NA	TRBV15	NA	TRBJ2-7	TGTGCCACCAGCAGAGTAGGGTCTTCCTACGAGCAGTACTTC	CATSRVGSSYEQYF
TRBD2	TRBV27	medium-sized	TRBJ2-3	TGTGCCAGCAGTTTAAGGCCCCCAGGCGGGAGGGCTAACACAGATACGCAGTATTTT	CASSLRPPGGRANTDTQYF
NA	TRBV10-1	NA	TRBJ2-1	TGCGCCAGCAGTGAGATCATGGGTAGCGGCAATGAGCAGTTCTTC	CASSEIMGSGNEQFF
NA	TRBV27	NA	TRBJ2-1	TGTGCCAGCAGTTTATTGTCTGGTTTTCATGAGCAGTTCTTC	CASSLLSGFHEQFF
TRBD1	TRBV6-1	many	TRBJ2-1	TGTGCCAGCAGTCCCCCGCGGCAGGGGGCTCGGGAGACCCAGTTCTTC	CASSPPRQGARETQFF
TRBD1	TRBV24-1	NA	TRBJ2-1	TGTGCCACCAGTGGTAACAGGGGCTCCTACGAGCAGTTCTTC	CATSGNRGSYEQFF
NA	TRBV25-1	NA	TRBJ2-5	TGTGCCAGCAGTGCCCCCCTGGGCCTGCCGCCGGCCCAGTACTTC	CASSAPLGLPPAQYF
NA	TRBV7-8	few	TRBJ2-5	TGTGCCAGCAGCACATTACGACTAAGGAGACAAGAGACCCAGTACTTC	CASSTLRLRRQETQYF
TRBD1	TRBV6-1	many	TRBJ2-6	TGTGCCACCGGGACAGGGATCTCTGGGGCCAACGTCCTGACTTTC	CATGTGISGANVLTF
NA	TRBV12-3/TRBV12-4	NA	TRBJ2-2	TGTGCCAGGAGGTTAGTAGGGGCTCTCGGCGGGGAGCTGTTTTTT	CARRLVGALGGELFF
TRBD2	TRBV7-2	NA	TRBJ2-3	TGTGCCAGCAGCTCGACGGGGGGGGAGCGGGCCGAGCAGTTCTTT	CASSSTGGERAEQFF
NA	TRBV6-1	NA	TRBJ1-1	TGTGCCAGCACCGAAGCTGACGGACACACTGAAGCTTTCTTT	CASTEADGHTEAFF